Sequencing of this TCR beta chain was carried out in a study of T cell clonotyping in hematopoietic cell transplantation. Recipient blood drawn about 28 days pretransplant and days 30, 100, 180 after. The method was immunoSEQ multiplex PCR; TCRdb's version includes in-frame clones alone and lacks a portion of them. The table shows 15,000 or so clones, with about four fifths occurring only once. The CDR3 is 13 amino acids. Trimming shortened V by 2 bases and J by 2 bases, and 10 bases separated the two germline ends. The V gene's germline CDR1 is GTSNPN and CDR2 SVGIG (reference sequence). The gene calls are TRBV30 and TRBJ2-7, with a possible D match to TRBD2 (6 bases). Specimen: PBMCs, collected 100 days after allogeneic stem cell transplant. The receptor was derived from a female patient aged 40-50 years who had an allogeneic stem cell transplant from a related donor, so T cells may come from the graft donor. Some clones in this sample may be carry-over from other donors' samples. Here the CDR3 reads CAWSSRTTYEQYF. In nucleotides, the CDR3 is TGTGCCTGGAGTTCCAGGACTACCTACGAGCAGTACTTC.